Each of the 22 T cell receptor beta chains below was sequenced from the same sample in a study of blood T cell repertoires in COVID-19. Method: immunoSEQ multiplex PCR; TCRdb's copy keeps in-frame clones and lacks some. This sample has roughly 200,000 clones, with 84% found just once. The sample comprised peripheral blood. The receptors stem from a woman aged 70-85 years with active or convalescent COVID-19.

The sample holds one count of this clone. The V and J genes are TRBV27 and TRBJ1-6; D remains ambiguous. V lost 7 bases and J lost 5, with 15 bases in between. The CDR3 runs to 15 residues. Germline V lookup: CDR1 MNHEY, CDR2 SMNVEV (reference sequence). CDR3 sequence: CASTSGRLNNSPLHF. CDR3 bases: TGTGCCAGCACCTCCGGCAGACTCAATAATTCACCCCTCCACTTT.

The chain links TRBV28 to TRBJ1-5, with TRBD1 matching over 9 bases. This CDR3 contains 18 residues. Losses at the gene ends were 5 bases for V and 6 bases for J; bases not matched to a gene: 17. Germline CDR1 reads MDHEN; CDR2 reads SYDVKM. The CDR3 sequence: CASSVRTSGTGFGQPQHF. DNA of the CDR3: TGTGCCAGCAGTGTTCGAACATCCGGGACAGGGTTTGGTCAGCCCCAGCATTTT.

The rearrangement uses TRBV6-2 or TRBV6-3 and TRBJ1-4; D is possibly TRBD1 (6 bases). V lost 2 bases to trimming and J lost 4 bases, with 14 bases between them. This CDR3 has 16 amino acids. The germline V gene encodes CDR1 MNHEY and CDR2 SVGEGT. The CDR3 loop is CASSYVVRGNNEKLFF. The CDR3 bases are TGTGCCAGCAGTTACGTTGTCAGGGGCAATAATGAAAAACTGTTTTTT.

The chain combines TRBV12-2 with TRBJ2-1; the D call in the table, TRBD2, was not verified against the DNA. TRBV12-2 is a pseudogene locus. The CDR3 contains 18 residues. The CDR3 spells CASPGGNQTPILYNEQFF. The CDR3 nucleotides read TGTGCAAGTCCCGGAGGTAATCAAACCCCTATACTCTACAATGAGCAGTTCTTC.

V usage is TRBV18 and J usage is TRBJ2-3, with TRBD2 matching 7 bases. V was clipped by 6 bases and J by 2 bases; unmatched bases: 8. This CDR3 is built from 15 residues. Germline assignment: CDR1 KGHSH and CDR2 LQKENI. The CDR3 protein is CASSALLATTDTQYF. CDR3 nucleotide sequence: TGTGCCAGCTCCGCTTTACTAGCGACCACAGATACGCAGTATTTT.

Here the CDR3 reads CASREQGAGNEKLFF. CDR3 sequence (DNA): TGTGCCAGCAGGGAACAGGGGGCAGGGAACGAAAAACTGTTTTTT. J is TRBJ1-4 and V is TRBV5-5; TRBD1 aligns across 9 bases. The germline V gene has CDR1 SGHKS and CDR2 YYEKEE (reference sequence). With V trimmed by 5 bases and J by 8 bases, 10 bases remained unmatched. The CDR3 runs to 15 residues.

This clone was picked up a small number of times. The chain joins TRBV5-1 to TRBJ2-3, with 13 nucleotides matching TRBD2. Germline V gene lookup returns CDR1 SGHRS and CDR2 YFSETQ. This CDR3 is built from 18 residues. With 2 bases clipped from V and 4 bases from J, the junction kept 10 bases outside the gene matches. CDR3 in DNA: TGCGCCAGCAGCTTACTCGGACTAGCGGGAGATATGTCAGATACGCAGTATTTT. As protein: CASSLLGLAGDMSDTQYF. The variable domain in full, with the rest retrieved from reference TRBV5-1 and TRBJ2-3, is KAGVTQTPRYLIKTRGQQVTLSCSPISGHRSVSWYQQTPGQGLQFLFEYFSETQRNKGNFPGRFSGRQFSNSRSEMNVSTLELGDSALYLCASSLLGLAGDMSDTQYFGPGTRLTVL.

The CDR3 here is CATSDQQGEVRGCYGYTF. In DNA form, the CDR3 reads TGTGCCACCAGTGATCAACAGGGGGAGGTCAGGGGATGCTATGGCTACACCTTC. The chain links TRBV24-1 to TRBJ1-2; TRBD1 aligns across 8 bases. V shed 3 bases, J shed 4 bases, and the junction held 15 bases outside the gene matches. This CDR3 has 18 residues. The germline CDR1 and CDR2 sequences are KGHDR and SFDVKD.

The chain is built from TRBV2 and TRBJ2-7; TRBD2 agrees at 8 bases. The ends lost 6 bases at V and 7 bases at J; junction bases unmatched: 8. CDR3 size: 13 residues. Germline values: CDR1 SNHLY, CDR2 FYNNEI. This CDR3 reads CASSDRIAGEQYF. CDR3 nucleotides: TGTGCCAGCAGCGACCGGATAGCGGGAGAGCAGTACTTC.

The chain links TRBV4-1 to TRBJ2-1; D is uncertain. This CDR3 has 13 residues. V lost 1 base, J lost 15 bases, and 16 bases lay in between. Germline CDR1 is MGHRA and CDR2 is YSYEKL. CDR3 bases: TGCGCCAGCAGCCAAGGGTACGTGACTGGTTTGTTCTTC. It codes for CASSQGYVTGLFF.

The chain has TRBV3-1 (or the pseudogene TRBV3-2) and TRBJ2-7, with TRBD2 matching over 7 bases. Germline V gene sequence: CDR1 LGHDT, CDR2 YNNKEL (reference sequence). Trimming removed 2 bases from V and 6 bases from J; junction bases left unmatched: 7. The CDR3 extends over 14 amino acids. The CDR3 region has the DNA TGTGCCAGCAGCCAACGGCGGGAGATGACCGAGCAGTACTTC. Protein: CASSQRREMTEQYF.

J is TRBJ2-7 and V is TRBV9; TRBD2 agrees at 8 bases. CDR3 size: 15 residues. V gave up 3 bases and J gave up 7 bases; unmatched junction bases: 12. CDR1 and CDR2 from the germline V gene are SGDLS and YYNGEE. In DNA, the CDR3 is TGTGCCAGCAGCGGCAGCCCGGGAGGGCCGGGTGAGCAGTACTTC. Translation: CASSGSPGGPGEQYF.

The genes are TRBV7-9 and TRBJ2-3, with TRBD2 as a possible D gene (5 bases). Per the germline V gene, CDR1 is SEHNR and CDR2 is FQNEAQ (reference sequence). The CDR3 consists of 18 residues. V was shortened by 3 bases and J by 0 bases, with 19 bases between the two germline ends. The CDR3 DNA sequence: TGTGCCAGCAGCTTCAGCGTCCAGCGGCGACCTAGCACAGATACGCAGTATTTT. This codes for CASSFSVQRRPSTDTQYF. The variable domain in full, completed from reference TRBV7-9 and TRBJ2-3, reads DTGVSQNPRHKITKRGQNVTFRCDPISEHNRLYWYRQTLGQGPEFLTYFQNEAQLEKSRLLSDRFSAERPKGSFSTLEIQRTEQGDSAMYLCASSFSVQRRPSTDTQYFGPGTRLTVL.

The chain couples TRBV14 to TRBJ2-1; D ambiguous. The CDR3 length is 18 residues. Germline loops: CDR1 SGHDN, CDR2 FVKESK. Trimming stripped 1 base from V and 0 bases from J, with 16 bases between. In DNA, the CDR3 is TGTGCCAGCAGCCAAGCGCCATTTAGCCCCAGCTCCTACAATGAGCAGTTCTTC. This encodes CASSQAPFSPSSYNEQFF.

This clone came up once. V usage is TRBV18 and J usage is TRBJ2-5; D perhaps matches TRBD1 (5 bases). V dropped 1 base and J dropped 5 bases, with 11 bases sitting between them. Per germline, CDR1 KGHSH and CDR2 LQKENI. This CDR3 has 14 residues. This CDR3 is CASSPQSGSETQYF. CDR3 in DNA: TGTGCCAGCTCACCACAGTCAGGGTCGGAGACCCAGTACTTC.

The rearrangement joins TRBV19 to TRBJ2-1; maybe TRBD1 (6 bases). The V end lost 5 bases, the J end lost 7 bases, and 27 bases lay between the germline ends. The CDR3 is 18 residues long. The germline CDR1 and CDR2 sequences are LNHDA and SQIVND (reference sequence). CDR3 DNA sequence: TGTGCCAGTAGTGCTCCACTCCCTGCAGGGGTGGGTCGAAATGAGCAGTTCTTC. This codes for CASSAPLPAGVGRNEQFF.

The CDR3 region is CASSGRTGSGNTIYF. The CDR3 nucleotides are TGTGCCAGCAGCGGACGGACAGGCTCTGGAAACACCATATATTTT. The V call is TRBV2, the J call TRBJ1-3; 7 bases fit TRBD1. Germline CDR1 is SNHLY and CDR2 is FYNNEI. The CDR3 covers 15 residues. The V segment lost 6 bases and the J segment 0 bases; nucleotides outside the gene matches: 5.

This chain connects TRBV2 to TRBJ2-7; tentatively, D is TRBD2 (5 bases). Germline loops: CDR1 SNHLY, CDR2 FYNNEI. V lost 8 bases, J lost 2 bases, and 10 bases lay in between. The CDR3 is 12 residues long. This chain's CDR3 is CASAGTTYEQYF. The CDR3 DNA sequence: TGTGCCAGCGCGGGCACTACCTACGAGCAGTACTTC.

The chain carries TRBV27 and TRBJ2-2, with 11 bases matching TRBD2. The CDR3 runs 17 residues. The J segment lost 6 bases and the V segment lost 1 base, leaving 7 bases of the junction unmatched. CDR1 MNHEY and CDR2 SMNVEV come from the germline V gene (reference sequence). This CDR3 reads CASSLLTSGNLPGELFF. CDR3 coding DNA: TGTGCCAGCAGTTTATTGACTAGCGGGAATTTACCCGGGGAGCTGTTTTTT.

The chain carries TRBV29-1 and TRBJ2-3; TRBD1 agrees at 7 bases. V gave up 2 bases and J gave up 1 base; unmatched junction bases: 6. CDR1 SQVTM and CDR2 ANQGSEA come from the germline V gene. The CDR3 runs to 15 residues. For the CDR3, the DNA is TGCAGCGTTGAATCGCTCGGGACAGGCACAGATACGCAGTATTTT. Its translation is CSVESLGTGTDTQYF.

As DNA, the CDR3 is TGTGCCAGCTCACCAATTTTTAGGGCAGGGGTGAACTACGAGCAGTACTTC. This encodes CASSPIFRAGVNYEQYF. This chain joins TRBV18 and TRBJ2-7; weak D call: TRBD1 (6 bases). Germline V gene sequence: CDR1 KGHSH, CDR2 LQKENI. The CDR3 totals 17 residues. Trimming stripped 2 bases from V and 3 bases from J, with 20 bases between.

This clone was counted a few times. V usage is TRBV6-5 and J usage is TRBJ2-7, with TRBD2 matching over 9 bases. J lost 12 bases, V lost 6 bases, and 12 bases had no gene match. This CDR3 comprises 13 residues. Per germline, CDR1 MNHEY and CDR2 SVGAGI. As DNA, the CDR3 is TGTGCCAGCAGCGCGGGGCTAGCGGGATCCCGGTACTTC. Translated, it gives CASSAGLAGSRYF.